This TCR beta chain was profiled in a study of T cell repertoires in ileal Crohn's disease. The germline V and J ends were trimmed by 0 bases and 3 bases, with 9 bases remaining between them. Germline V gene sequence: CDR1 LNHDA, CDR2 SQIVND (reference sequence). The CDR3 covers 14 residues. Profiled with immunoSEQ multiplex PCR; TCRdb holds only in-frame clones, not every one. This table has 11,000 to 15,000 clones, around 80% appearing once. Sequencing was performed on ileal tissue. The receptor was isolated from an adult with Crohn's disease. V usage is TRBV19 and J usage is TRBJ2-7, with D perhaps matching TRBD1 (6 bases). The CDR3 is CASSIDPRGYEQYF. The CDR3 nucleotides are TGTGCCAGTAGTATAGATCCCAGGGGCTACGAGCAGTACTTC.